A single sample is the source of the 10 T cell receptor beta chains below, sequenced in a study of cytomegalovirus exposure and HLA in healthy donors (dated by TCRdb to about 2017). Libraries came from the immunoSEQ multiplex PCR assay. TCRdb re-hosts the immuneACCESS table, in-frame sequences only. Its copies lack some clones; in the studies checked, an unresolved V gene accounts for under half of them, and the cause for the rest is not known. The sample table records over 85,000 clones; more than 70% of these occur just once. The ten largest clones capture 1.5% to 2% of the sample. The sample was PBMCs. These receptors were obtained from a woman aged 18 to 35 in good health and CMV-seronegative.

The V gene is TRBV5-1, the J gene TRBJ1-1, with D possibly TRBD1 on 6 matching bases. The germline V and J ends were trimmed by 5 bases and 3 bases, with 8 bases remaining between them. Looked up from germline, CDR1 is SGHRS and CDR2 is YFSETQ. The CDR3 is made up of 12 amino acids. In DNA, the CDR3 is TGCGCCAGCAGACAGGGTGACACTGAAGCTTTCTTT. Translating gives CASRQGDTEAFF.

The rearrangement links TRBV2 to TRBJ2-1, with 12 bases lining up with TRBD2. V dropped 8 bases and J dropped 7; count of bases not matched to a gene: 6. CDR1 is SNHLY, CDR2 FYNNEI, per germline. This CDR3 has 14 residues. This CDR3 reads CASPSSGRANEQFF. The CDR3 DNA reads as TGTGCCAGCCCCTCTAGCGGGAGGGCGAATGAGCAGTTCTTC. Drawing the rest from reference TRBV2 and TRBJ2-1, the complete variable domain is EPEVTQTPSHQVTQMGQEVILRCVPISNHLYFYWYRQILGQKVEFLVSFYNNEISEKSEIFDDQFSVERPDGSNFTLKIRSTKLEDSAMYFCASPSSGRANEQFFGPGTRLTVL.

The chain employs TRBV28 and TRBJ2-5; TRBD1 agrees at 9 bases. CDR3 size: 15 residues. The trim removed 1 base at V and 3 bases at J, leaving 3 bases unmatched. The V gene's germline CDR1 is MDHEN and CDR2 SYDVKM. The CDR3 spells CASSLLTGGEETQYF. Written as DNA, the CDR3 is TGTGCCAGCAGTTTATTGACAGGGGGTGAAGAGACCCAGTACTTC.

The chain joins TRBV28 to TRBJ2-4; 8 bases map to TRBD1. V lost 2 bases and J lost 2; bases outside the gene matches: 5. The CDR3 has 16 amino acids. Germline CDR1 reads MDHEN; CDR2 reads SYDVKM. CDR3 nucleotides: TGTGCCAGCAGTTTAATCGGGACAGGAACCAAAAACATTCAGTACTTC. This encodes CASSLIGTGTKNIQYF.

This chain connects TRBV11-3 to TRBJ2-3; D is possibly TRBD2 (7 bases). CDR1 and CDR2 from the germline V gene are SGHNT and YENEEA. V was cut by 5 bases and J by 3 bases, with 18 bases left in between. This CDR3 comprises 16 residues. For the CDR3, the DNA is TGTGCCAGCAGCACCCGAACAGGGAGGGGGACAGATACGCAGTATTTT. Encoded protein: CASSTRTGRGTDTQYF. Supplemented by reference TRBV11-3 and TRBJ2-3, the full variable domain reads EAGVVQSPRYKIIEKKQPVAFWCNPISGHNTLYWYLQNLGQGPELLIRYENEEAVDDSQLPKDRFSAERLKGVDSTLKIQPAELGDSAVYLCASSTRTGRGTDTQYFGPGTRLTVL.

This chain connects TRBV6-5 to TRBJ2-7; D remains unclear. The CDR3 length is 11 residues. Germline V CDR1 and CDR2: MNHEY, SVGAGI. V was clipped by 4 bases and J by 7 bases, with 8 bases between them. CDR3 nucleotides: TGTGCCAGCAGTTCCCCCGGGGAGCAGTACTTC. It encodes CASSSPGEQYF.

The V and J genes are TRBV5-1 and TRBJ2-5; a possible D gene is TRBD1 (5 bases). Trimming left V 4 bases short and J 5 bases short, with 9 bases between. Germline V gives CDR1 SGHRS, CDR2 YFSETQ. The CDR3 is 12 residues long. The CDR3 protein is CASSPGAETQYF. The CDR3 DNA reads as TGCGCCAGCAGCCCTGGGGCCGAGACCCAGTACTTC.

CDR3 nucleotides: TGTGCCATCAGTGAATCGGGTCGGGAGACCCAGTACTTC. It specifies CAISESGRETQYF. The chain combines TRBV10-3 with TRBJ2-5; no reliable D call. Germline V gives CDR1 ENHRY, CDR2 SYGVKD. There are 13 residues in the CDR3. V shed 3 bases and J shed 5 bases, with 10 bases lying between them.

This clone was found once. The CDR3 loop reads CASSQAINTGELFF. CDR3 in DNA: TGCGCCAGCAGCCAAGCCATCAACACCGGGGAGCTGTTTTTT. The chain joins TRBV4-1 to TRBJ2-2; D is uncertain. Deletions cut 1 base from V and 2 bases from J, with 5 bases between. The CDR3 has 14 residues. Germline V CDR1 and CDR2: MGHRA, YSYEKL.

The chain links TRBV10-3 to TRBJ2-1; D is ambiguous. CDR3 length: 12 amino acids. V lost 0 bases and J 6 bases, leaving 3 bases between the germline ends. The germline V gene encodes CDR1 ENHRY and CDR2 SYGVKD. CDR3 protein: CAISESSNEQFF. The CDR3 DNA follows: TGTGCCATCAGTGAGTCCAGCAATGAGCAGTTCTTC.